These 15 T cell receptor beta chains share one sample of origin, sequenced in a study of PD-L1 blockade in urothelial cancer. The data were produced by immunoSEQ multiplex PCR, yet TCRdb's version contains in-frame clones alone and is incomplete. The data contain 40,000 to 45,000 clones, 88% of them singletons. The input for sequencing was PBMCs, taken around atezolizumab (anti-PD-L1) treatment. These receptors all come from an older woman with urothelial cancer.

V and J are TRBV4-3 and TRBJ2-1; D is possibly TRBD2 (6 bases). V was pared by 1 base and J by 7 bases, with 17 bases between. CDR3 length equals 16 residues. Germline loops: CDR1 LGHNA, CDR2 YSLEER. DNA for the CDR3: TGCGCCAGCAGCCAAGCTTTTCGACTAGTAGCGAATGAGCAGTTCTTC. It specifies CASSQAFRLVANEQFF.

V is TRBV5-1 and J is TRBJ2-1; 8 bases agree with TRBD2. The junction had 11 bases not matched to a gene; V was cut back by 1 base and J by 5 bases. The CDR3 loop spans 17 amino acids. Germline V CDR1 and CDR2: SGHRS, YFSETQ. CDR3 sequence reads: CASSLFRSELADNEQFF. Written as DNA, the CDR3 is TGCGCCAGCAGCTTGTTTCGTTCGGAACTAGCGGACAATGAGCAGTTCTTC.

The V and J genes are TRBV6-6 and TRBJ2-1; 9 nucleotides match TRBD1. With V trimmed by 2 bases and J by 5 bases, 1 base remained unmatched. The germline V gene has CDR1 MNHNY and CDR2 SVGAGI (reference sequence). This CDR3 has 14 amino acids. The CDR3 loop is CASSYRDRDNEQFF. The CDR3 nucleotides read TGTGCCAGCAGTTACCGGGACAGGGACAATGAGCAGTTCTTC.

This chain uses TRBV5-4 with TRBJ1-6; the D gene is possibly TRBD1 (6 bases). Deletions cut 4 bases from V and 7 bases from J, with 15 bases between. Germline values: CDR1 SGHNT, CDR2 YYREEE (reference sequence). The CDR3 has 15 amino acids. CDR3 DNA: TGTGCCAGCAGCCCGGACAGCGCCGGAAATTCACCCCTCCACTTT. As protein: CASSPDSAGNSPLHF.

In this sample, this clone turned up a few times. J is TRBJ1-3 and V is TRBV5-5; 7 nucleotides match TRBD1. The germline V gene has CDR1 SGHKS and CDR2 YYEKEE (reference sequence). The CDR3 contains 16 residues. J lost 1 base, V lost 1 base, and 5 bases had no gene match. In nucleotides, the CDR3 is TGTGCCAGCAGCTTGCAGGGGGTTAGGTCTGGAAACACCATATATTTT. Translating gives CASSLQGVRSGNTIYF.

V is TRBV5-1 and J is TRBJ2-5, with 9 bases matching TRBD1. CDR1 is SGHRS and CDR2 is YFSETQ in the germline V gene. The CDR3 contains 14 residues. The trim removed 0 bases at V and 4 bases at J, leaving 1 base unmatched. CDR3 sequence reads: CASSLGDRVETQYF. CDR3 in DNA: TGCGCCAGCAGCTTGGGGGACAGGGTAGAGACCCAGTACTTC.

The chain links TRBV12-5 to TRBJ2-1; 8 bases are a match to TRBD2. Per germline, CDR1 LGHNT and CDR2 FRNRAP. The CDR3 spans 15 residues. Trimming at V came to 5 bases and at J to 3 bases, leaving 6 bases not matched to a gene. The CDR3 coding sequence is TGTGCTAGTGGTACGGGACTAGGTGTCTACAATGAGCAGTTCTTC. Its protein is CASGTGLGVYNEQFF.

The rearrangement joins TRBV7-9 to TRBJ1-1; no firm D call. Germline V CDR1 and CDR2: SEHNR, FQNEAQ (reference sequence). The CDR3 is 14 residues long. The V gene lost 4 bases and the J gene lost 5 bases, with 14 bases spanning the gap. The CDR3 nucleotides are TGTGCCAGCAGCTCCAACTGGGTGGAGACTGAAGCTTTCTTT. Amino acids: CASSSNWVETEAFF.

The chain employs TRBV4-2 and TRBJ1-6; 9 bases are a match to TRBD1. The CDR3 is made up of 17 amino acids. Looked up from germline, CDR1 is LGHNA and CDR2 is YNFKEQ. J gave up 8 bases and V 8 bases, and 16 bases lay outside the gene matches. In nucleotides, the CDR3 is TGTGCCAGCCAGTCAGGGTGGAACAGGGGGCGTGATTCACCCCTCCACTTT. Amino acid sequence: CASQSGWNRGRDSPLHF.

The chain links TRBV10-2 to TRBJ2-7; 9 bases align to TRBD1. This CDR3 region has 14 residues. Per germline, CDR1 WSHSY and CDR2 SAAADI. Germline trimming cut 5 bases from V and 3 bases from J; bases unmatched to any gene: 5. The CDR3 region is CASSHGQGNYEQYF. The CDR3 bases are TGCGCCAGCAGTCATGGACAGGGGAACTACGAGCAGTACTTC.

The chain couples TRBV12-5 to TRBJ2-2; D remains unclear. The CDR3 totals 14 residues. Germline CDR1 reads LGHNT; CDR2 reads FRNRAP. V lost 4 bases to trimming and J lost 4 bases, with 10 bases between them. The CDR3 spells CASGSPGSTGELFF. The CDR3 DNA reads TGTGCTAGTGGTTCACCGGGTTCCACCGGGGAGCTGTTTTTT.

CDR3 sequence reads: CASFEDMNTEAFF. The CDR3 DNA reads as TGTGCCAGCTTTGAGGATATGAACACTGAAGCTTTCTTT. This chain connects TRBV2 to TRBJ1-1; no definite D call. CDR3 length: 13 amino acids. V was cut by 8 bases and J by 0 bases, with 10 bases left in between. The germline gives CDR1 SNHLY, CDR2 FYNNEI.

The CDR3 DNA reads as TGCGCCAGCAGCCCAGGGGTTCTCTCCTACGAGCAGTACTTC. It specifies CASSPGVLSYEQYF. V usage is TRBV4-3 and J usage is TRBJ2-7; TRBD1 is a possible D gene (6 bases). With 4 bases removed from V and 0 bases from J, the gap between germline ends came to 10 bases. Germline V gives CDR1 LGHNA, CDR2 YSLEER. The CDR3 consists of 14 residues.

The gene calls are TRBV4-2 and TRBJ2-7; D remains unclear. Germline values: CDR1 LGHNA, CDR2 YNFKEQ. The CDR3 length is 14 residues. The V end was cut by 0 bases, the J end by 3 bases, with 9 bases between. The CDR3 DNA is TGTGCCAGCAGCCAAGATCCGGGTAACTACGAGCAGTACTTC. Amino acid sequence: CASSQDPGNYEQYF.

The chain has TRBV7-9 and TRBJ2-7; TRBD2 aligns across 9 bases. Trimming took 8 bases from V and 6 from J; bases not matched to a gene: 5. The V gene's germline CDR1 is SEHNR and CDR2 FQNEAQ (reference sequence). This CDR3 is built from 12 residues. CDR3: CASGGLAFEQYF. CDR3 nucleotides: TGTGCCAGCGGGGGACTAGCTTTCGAGCAGTACTTC.